This is a list of T cell receptor beta chains from one sample in a study of STAT5B mutations in CD4+ large granular lymphocyte leukemia. Measured with immunoSEQ multiplex PCR; TCRdb has only the in-frame clones, and not every one. This table holds 25,000 to 30,000 clones, about 77% found once. The sequenced sample was CD4+ T cells from blood buffy coats. The source of these receptors is a human donor in good health. The CDR3 runs from the conserved cysteine through the conserved F or W. The order of the fields is clone size, V gene, D gene, J gene, CDR3 protein, CDR3 DNA. The D gene is left open where the match is weak. A clone size is listed for some rows: how often the clone was seen (once, few, many), or a class if it is expanded.

>NA|TRBV5-1|TRBD1|TRBJ1-5
CASSLVSGGYQPQHF
TGCGCCAGCAGCTTGGTTTCAGGGGGTTATCAGCCCCAGCATTTT
>NA|TRBV2|NA|TRBJ1-5
CASSEEDAPQHF
TGTGCCAGCAGTGAAGAGGATGCGCCCCAGCATTTT
>NA|TRBV7-8|NA|TRBJ2-4
CASSPTVGLAKNIQYF
TGTGCCAGCAGCCCCACGGTGGGTTTGGCCAAAAACATTCAGTACTTC
>few|TRBV7-8|NA|TRBJ1-5
CASSFRMGDQPQHF
TGTGCCAGCAGCTTTAGAATGGGGGATCAGCCCCAGCATTTT
>once|TRBV7-2|TRBD1|TRBJ1-2
CASSPDRPYGYTF
TGTGCCAGCAGCCCGGACAGGCCTTATGGCTACACCTTC
>NA|TRBV19|TRBD1|TRBJ1-2
CASSWVGQGSEYGYTF
TGTGCCAGTAGTTGGGTTGGACAGGGGAGCGAATATGGCTACACCTTC
>NA|TRBV10-1|NA|TRBJ1-5
CASSEGVTQPQHF
TGCGCCAGCAGTGAGGGGGTGACTCAGCCCCAGCATTTT
>few|TRBV7-9|TRBD1|TRBJ1-4
CASSYLTGNEKLFF
TGTGCCAGCAGCTATTTGACAGGGAACGAAAAACTGTTTTTT
>NA|TRBV5-6|NA|TRBJ2-7
CASSLLRLIQMRRYEQYF
TGTGCCAGCAGCTTGCTTCGTCTCATACAGATGCGACGGTACGAGCAGTACTTC
>NA|TRBV7-8|NA|TRBJ1-1
CASSLGKMNTEAFF
TGTGCCAGCAGCTTGGGCAAGATGAACACTGAAGCTTTCTTT
>NA|TRBV5-5|TRBD2|TRBJ2-7
CASSWTSGTYEQYF
TGTGCCAGCAGCTGGACTAGCGGGACCTACGAGCAGTACTTC
>NA|TRBV6-6|NA|TRBJ2-1
CASSYSRAAQFF
TGTGCCAGCAGTTACTCCCGGGCGGCGCAGTTCTTC
>NA|TRBV29-1|NA|TRBJ2-1
CSVDKPGHATDEQFF
TGCAGCGTAGACAAGCCGGGACATGCAACCGATGAGCAGTTCTTC
>few|TRBV19|NA|TRBJ2-2
CASSPRQVRELFF
TGTGCCAGTAGTCCCCGACAGGTTCGGGAGCTGTTTTTT
>few|TRBV19|NA|TRBJ2-5
CASSVNRGGETQYF
TGTGCCAGTAGTGTTAACAGGGGGGGAGAGACCCAGTACTTC
>NA|TRBV4-3|NA|TRBJ1-2
CASSQEVDYGYTF
TGCGCCAGCAGCCAAGAAGTGGATTATGGCTACACCTTC
>NA|TRBV13|NA|TRBJ1-1
CASKQVGSTEAFF
TGTGCCAGCAAACAGGTGGGTTCCACTGAAGCTTTCTTT
>NA|TRBV7-9|TRBD1|TRBJ1-4
CASSLGIGQGWEKLFF
TGTGCCAGCAGCTTAGGGATCGGACAGGGCTGGGAAAAACTGTTTTTT
>NA|TRBV27|TRBD1|TRBJ2-7
CASSSLTGAIYEQYF
TGTGCCAGCAGTTCATTGACAGGGGCGATCTACGAGCAGTACTTC
>NA|TRBV6-1|NA|TRBJ2-2
CASGVSTGELFF
TGTGCCAGCGGCGTTAGTACCGGGGAGCTGTTTTTT
>NA|TRBV5-5|NA|TRBJ2-7
CASSLEGGNTYEQYF
TGTGCCAGCAGCTTGGAAGGCGGAAATACCTACGAGCAGTACTTC
>NA|TRBV27|TRBD1|TRBJ1-2
CASRPGQGSYGYTF
TGTGCCAGCAGACCGGGACAGGGGAGTTATGGCTACACCTTC
>NA|TRBV4-1|NA|TRBJ1-2
CASSQERVTREQNYGYTF
TGCGCCAGCAGCCAAGAAAGGGTGACCAGGGAGCAGAACTATGGCTACACCTTC
>NA|TRBV2|TRBD2|TRBJ2-1
CASDQPGLASYNEQFF
TGTGCCAGCGACCAGCCGGGACTAGCCTCCTACAATGAGCAGTTCTTC
>NA|TRBV29-1|NA|TRBJ2-1
CSIQLRDNYNEQFF
TGCAGCATCCAACTCCGGGACAACTACAATGAGCAGTTCTTC